The subject of this entry is one T cell receptor (beta chain). The assay was immunoSEQ multiplex PCR, and TCRdb's table has in-frame clones only and misses some. The table shows 150,000 to 200,000 clones, with about nine tenths occurring only once. The CDR3 is 15 residues long. J gave up 3 bases and V 6 bases, and 10 bases lay outside the gene matches. In germline, CDR1 is MNHNY, CDR2 SVGAGI (reference sequence). This entry belongs to a study of control samples from healthy donors and cancer patients. This sequence originates from a woman in her twenties or thirties in good health. J is TRBJ1-1 and V is TRBV6-6, with TRBD1 matching 7 bases. Sequenced sample: blood. CDR3 residues: CASSNTGARDTEAFF. CDR3 in DNA: TGTGCCAGCAGCAACACAGGGGCAAGGGACACTGAAGCTTTCTTT.